These 14 T cell receptor beta chains came from one sample sequenced in a study of blood T cells in healthy people across ages. With a J-beta primer mix and a sample-barcoded 5' primer, a second PCR ran roughly 6 to 11 cycles. In TCRdb, the 5' RACE reads were re-called with MiXCR into one record per CDR3 protein. Altogether over a million distinct CDR3 sequences are present, 25% being singletons, with the ten largest covering approximately 0.71%. The data also belong to a second study, concerning T cells of mothers and their children.

The sequencing input was blood. The receptors shown here come from a girl aged 2-15 years in good health.

This chain links TRBV5-6 with TRBJ2-1; maybe TRBD2 (7 bases). The J call is uncertain, as TRBJ2-7 better fits the DNA end. The CDR3 is made up of 15 amino acids. Germline loops: CDR1 SGHDT, CDR2 YYEEEE. The CDR3 is CASSSGREGEYEQYF. In DNA form, the CDR3 reads TGTGCCAGCAGCTCCGGTAGGGAGGGGGAGTACGAGCAGTACTTC.

This clonotype was recorded a few times. This chain joins TRBV4-2 and TRBJ2-7; D is perhaps TRBD1 (6 bases). This CDR3 is 13 amino acids long. V was clipped by 5 bases and J by 5 bases, with 13 bases between them. CDR1 and CDR2 from the germline V gene are LGHNA and YNFKEQ. For the CDR3, the DNA is TGTGCCAGCAGCTACGAACAGGGTCACGAGCAGTACTTC. Encoded protein: CASSYEQGHEQYF.

This clonotype was seen only a few times. The chain uses TRBV7-9 and TRBJ1-4; D is ambiguous. The germline CDR1 and CDR2 sequences are SEHNR and FQNEAQ (reference sequence). CDR3 size: 17 residues. The V and J ends lost 5 bases and 4 bases respectively, with 20 bases between them. This CDR3 is CASSGGGPGRGNEKLFF. CDR3 DNA sequence: TGTGCCAGCAGCGGAGGCGGCCCCGGGCGGGGTAATGAAAAACTGTTTTTT.

To note about this clonotype: The junction differs from germline at one of its ends, possibly a read error. The gene calls are TRBV11-2 and TRBJ2-1; D tentatively reads TRBD1 or TRBD2 (5 bases each). The length of the CDR3 is 17 residues. Germline V gene data show CDR1 as SGHAT and CDR2 as FQNNGV. For the CDR3, the DNA is TGTGCCAGCAGCTTACGGGGCGACACTGTCTCCTACAATAAGCAGTTCTTC. It translates to CASSLRGDTVSYNKQFF.

This clonotype was observed a handful of times. At one end the junction does not follow the germline gene, possibly because of a read error. V and J are TRBV2 and TRBJ2-5; D remains unclear. The V gene's germline CDR1 is SNHLY and CDR2 FYNNEI. There are 12 residues in the CDR3. CDR3 sequence: CASKVSEETQYF. The CDR3 DNA sequence: TGCGCCAGCAAGGTATCAGAAGAGACCCAGTACTTC. The whole variable domain, remainder taken from reference TRBV2 and TRBJ2-5, is EPEVTQTPSHQVTQMGQEVILRCVPISNHLYFYWYRQILGQKVEFLVSFYNNEISEKSEIFDDQFSVERPDGSNFTLKIRSTKLEDSAMYFCASKVSEETQYFGPGTRLLVL.

The chain combines TRBV5-1 with TRBJ1-2; 8 bases match TRBD1. CDR1 and CDR2 from the germline V gene are SGHRS and YFSETQ. CDR3 size: 15 residues. Trimming removed 4 bases from V and 5 bases from J; junction bases left unmatched: 10. In DNA, the CDR3 is TGCGCCAGCAGCCAGCAGGGACAGGCGGGGTATGGCTACACCTTC. Amino acid sequence: CASSQQGQAGYGYTF. The whole variable domain, remainder taken from reference TRBV5-1 and TRBJ1-2, is KAGVTQTPRYLIKTRGQQVTLSCSPISGHRSVSWYQQTPGQGLQFLFEYFSETQRNKGNFPGRFSGRQFSNSRSEMNVSTLELGDSALYLCASSQQGQAGYGYTFGSGTRLTVV.

This clonotype was counted between two and nine times. This chain uses TRBV6-1 with TRBJ2-1; weak D call: TRBD2 (6 bases). V shed 1 base and J shed 7 bases, with 14 bases lying between them. This CDR3 comprises 15 residues. CDR1 is MNHNS and CDR2 is SASEGT in the germline V gene. As DNA, the CDR3 is TGTGCCAGCAGTGAAGGTCGGGAGTCGTGGAATGAGCAGTTCTTC. Translating it yields CASSEGRESWNEQFF.

The table lists this clonotype with a few counts. V usage is TRBV3-1 and J usage is TRBJ2-5, with 7 bases aligning to TRBD2. Per the germline V gene, CDR1 is LGHDT and CDR2 is YNNKEL (reference sequence). With 4 bases clipped from V and 5 bases from J, the junction kept 4 bases outside the gene matches. The length of the CDR3 is 13 residues. The CDR3 DNA is TGTGCCAGCAGCCGGACTAGTTCGGAGACCCAGTACTTC. Residues: CASSRTSSETQYF.

The J gene is TRBJ1-5, the V gene TRBV2, with a possible D match to TRBD1 (6 bases). CDR1 is SNHLY, CDR2 FYNNEI, per germline. The V and J ends lost 6 bases and 5 bases respectively, with 11 bases between them. This CDR3 spans 13 amino acids. CDR3 sequence: CASRGGGHQPQHF. The CDR3 DNA is TGTGCCAGCAGGGGGGGGGGCCATCAGCCCCAGCATTTT.

The chain employs TRBV6-1 and TRBJ2-7, with a tentative D call TRBD1 (5 bases). The CDR3 length is 13 residues. V was pared by 4 bases and J by 3 bases, with 10 bases between. Germline CDR1 reads MNHNS; CDR2 reads SASEGT. The CDR3 DNA follows: TGTGCCAGCAGTGGACAGACCAACTACGAGCAGTACTTC. Its translation: CASSGQTNYEQYF.

This clonotype was picked up a small number of times. This sequence joins TRBV28 and TRBJ1-4; tentatively, D is TRBD1 (5 bases). V lost 6 bases to trimming and J lost 8 bases, with 10 bases between them. The CDR3 is 12 amino acids. Germline V gene sequence: CDR1 MDHEN, CDR2 SYDVKM. The CDR3 here is CASRGGMEKLFF. Written as DNA, the CDR3 is TGTGCCAGCAGGGGGGGGATGGAAAAACTGTTTTTT.

This chain uses TRBV9 with TRBJ2-4; unclear D gene. This CDR3 contains 14 residues. Trimming took off 0 bases at V and 5 bases at J, with 9 bases between the two ends. Germline V gene sequence: CDR1 SGDLS, CDR2 YYNGEE. The CDR3 DNA sequence: TGTGCCAGCAGCGTAGGTCTTTTAGAAAACATTCAGTACTTC. Encoded protein: CASSVGLLENIQYF. Complete variable domain (other parts from reference TRBV9 and TRBJ2-4): DSGVTQTPKHLITATGQRVTLRCSPRSGDLSVYWYQQSLDQGLQFLIQYYNGEERAKGNILERFSAQQFPDLHSELNLSSLELGDSALYFCASSVGLLENIQYFGAGTRLSVL.

This clonotype was counted at least ten times. This chain links TRBV19 with TRBJ1-1; D call uncertain. Germline V gives CDR1 LNHDA, CDR2 SQIVND (reference sequence). The CDR3 is made up of 13 amino acids. The V and J ends lost 5 bases and 4 bases respectively, with 11 bases between them. The CDR3 loop is CASSEGRGTEAFF. The DNA of the CDR3 is TGTGCCAGTAGTGAAGGACGAGGCACTGAAGCTTTCTTT. The full variable domain, with the rest looked up from reference TRBV19 and TRBJ1-1, is DGGITQSPKYLFRKEGQNVTLSCEQNLNHDAMYWYRQDPGQGLRLIYYSQIVNDFQKGDIAEGYSVSREKKESFPLTVTSAQKNPTAFYLCASSEGRGTEAFFGQGTRLTVV.

The chain links TRBV7-2 to TRBJ2-5, with a weak D call TRBD2 (7 bases). TRBJ2-1 matches the DNA end more closely, so the J call is doubtful. The CDR3 is 15 amino acids. The germline gives CDR1 SGHTA, CDR2 FQGNSA. This chain's CDR3 is CASSPPGGAGSEQFF. CDR3 DNA: TGTGCCAGCAGCCCCCCTGGGGGGGCCGGTAGTGAGCAGTTCTTC.